This entry features one T cell receptor beta chain sequence. The entry originates in a study of blood T cell repertoires in COVID-19. Study details: Acute and convalescent COVID-19 samples came from the United States, Italy and Spain.

Authors' methods: Quantification of nucleated cells was approximated via reference gene primer amplification. The table came from immunoSEQ multiplex PCR; TCRdb's copy has only in-frame clones and leaves some out. The DNA gave D and trimming, while V, J and clone size come from that table. The table lists 43,000 or so clones, roughly 87% of them singletons. The V gene's germline CDR1 is GTSNPN and CDR2 SVGIG (reference sequence). The CDR3 has 11 amino acids. V was pared by 5 bases and J by 1 base, with 6 bases between. The TCR was taken from a woman aged 55 to 70 with acute or convalescent COVID-19. The source material was peripheral blood. The chain uses TRBV30 and TRBJ2-7, with D possibly matching TRBD1 (6 bases). CDR3 protein: CAWGQSYEQYF. The CDR3 DNA is TGTGCCTGGGGACAGTCCTACGAGCAGTACTTC.